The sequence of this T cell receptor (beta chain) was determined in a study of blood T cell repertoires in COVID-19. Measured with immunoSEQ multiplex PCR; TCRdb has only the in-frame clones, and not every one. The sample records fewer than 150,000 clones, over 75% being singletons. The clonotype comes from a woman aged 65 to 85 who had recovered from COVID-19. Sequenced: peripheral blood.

CDR3 protein: CASSLGTPYYEQYF. CDR3 nucleotide sequence: TGTGCCAGCAGCCTGGGGACACCATATTACGAGCAGTACTTC. The chain recombines TRBV14 with TRBJ2-7; weak D call: TRBD1 (6 bases). CDR3 size: 14 residues. V lost 4 bases and J 4 bases, leaving 14 bases between the germline ends. Germline CDR1 is SGHDN and CDR2 is FVKESK.